These 6 T cell receptor beta chains share one sample of origin, sequenced in a study of blood T cells in healthy people across ages. Through a sample-barcoded 5' primer and a J-beta primer mix, a second PCR was run for 7 to 11 cycles. TCRdb used MiXCR to reprocess the 5' RACE reads, holding one entry per CDR3 protein. The table has some 700,000 distinct CDR3 sequences, 20% to 25% seen once. Sequencing was performed on blood. The receptors come from a man aged 70-80 years in good health.

This clonotype was seen a few times. The chain couples TRBV11-3 to TRBJ2-1, with 9 bases that match TRBD1. TRBJ2-7 matches the DNA end more closely, so the J call is doubtful. The CDR3 sequence is 14 residues long. Germline values: CDR1 SGHNT, CDR2 YENEEA. CDR3: CASSLGRDRDEQYV. The CDR3 region has the DNA TGTGCCAGCAGCTTAGGTAGGGACAGGGACGAGCAGTACGTC.

With regard to this clonotype: It may be a read error: a sequence one base away is much more abundant. The CDR3 DNA follows: TGCAGTGCTATTCCAGGCCCTTCGACGACCGAGCAGTACGTC. Translation: CSAIPGPSTTEQYV. The chain recombines TRBV20-1 with TRBJ2-7; D ambiguous. Germline V gene lookup returns CDR1 DFQATT and CDR2 SNEGSKA (reference sequence). Between the trimmed V and J ends, which lost 4 bases and 6 bases, there was a span of 19 bases. The CDR3 length is 14 residues.

This clonotype was seen once. At one of its ends the junction is not consistent with the germline gene, which may arise from a read error. The chain carries TRBV12-3 or TRBV12-4 and TRBJ1-2; the D is unclear. The length of the CDR3 is 13 residues. CDR3 bases: TGTGCCAGCAGTTTTGGCCAACACTATGGCCACACCTTC. Protein: CASSFGQHYGHTF.

This clonotype was seen only a few times. A much larger clone is a single base away; this may be a read error. V is TRBV20-1 and J is TRBJ2-7; D is possibly TRBD2 (6 bases). Trimming took off 4 bases at V and 5 bases at J, with 15 bases between the two ends. Germline values: CDR1 DFQATT, CDR2 SNEGSKA (reference sequence). The CDR3 length is 13 residues. CDR3 in amino acids: CSATGMGLHEQYF. CDR3 coding DNA: TGCAGTGCTACTGGTATGGGACTTCACGAGCAGTACTTC.

The chain has TRBV19 and TRBJ2-7; 7 bases fit TRBD1. The CDR3 contains 15 residues. The germline CDR1 and CDR2 sequences are LNHDA and SQIVND (reference sequence). J gave up 3 bases and V 4 bases, and 9 bases lay outside the gene matches. The CDR3: CASSTASGQRYEQYF. The CDR3 nucleotides read TGTGCCAGTAGTACCGCCTCGGGACAGCGCTACGAGCAGTACTTC.

This clonotype was picked up a small number of times. J is TRBJ1-1 and V is TRBV4-1; the D is unclear. This CDR3 has 14 residues. V was cut by 3 bases and J by 11 bases, with 19 bases left in between. In germline, CDR1 is MGHRA, CDR2 YSYEKL. The CDR3 protein is CASSHQPFDGPAFF. The CDR3 region has the DNA TGCGCCAGCAGCCATCAGCCTTTTGACGGTCCTGCTTTCTTT.